What follows is one T cell receptor (beta chain) and its context. Antigen specificity is unknown. TCRdb used MiXCR to reprocess the 5' RACE reads, holding one entry per CDR3 protein. The table lists fewer than 800,000 distinct CDR3 sequences, roughly 7.1% of them singletons. These data come from a study of identical twins. The CDR3 extends over 13 amino acids. Germline lookup yields CDR1 MNHEY and CDR2 SMNVEV (reference sequence). V was pared by 1 base and J by 6 bases, with 9 bases between. Whole-study findings and limits: The study based its conclusions on cross-sectional statistical analysis and did not follow the same donors.

The same sample was also used in a study of yellow fever vaccine responses in identical twins.

The chain employs TRBV27 and TRBJ1-1; D may be TRBD1 (6 bases). This TCR was sampled from a woman aged 18 to 35 in good health. The source material was PBMCs. CDR3 protein: CASSLYGGPEAFF. The CDR3 coding sequence is TGTGCCAGCAGTTTATATGGGGGCCCTGAAGCTTTCTTT.